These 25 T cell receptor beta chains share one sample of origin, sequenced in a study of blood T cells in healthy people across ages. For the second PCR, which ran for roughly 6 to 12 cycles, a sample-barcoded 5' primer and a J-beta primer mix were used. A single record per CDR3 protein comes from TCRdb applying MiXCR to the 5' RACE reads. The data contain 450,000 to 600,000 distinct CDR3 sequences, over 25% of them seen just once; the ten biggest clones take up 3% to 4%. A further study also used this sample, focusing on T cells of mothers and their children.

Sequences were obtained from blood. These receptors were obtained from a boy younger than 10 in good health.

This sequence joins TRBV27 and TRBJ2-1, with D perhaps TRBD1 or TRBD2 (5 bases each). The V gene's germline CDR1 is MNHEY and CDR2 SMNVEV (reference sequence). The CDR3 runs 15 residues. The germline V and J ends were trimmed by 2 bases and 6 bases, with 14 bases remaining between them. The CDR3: CASSLGAFGANEQFF. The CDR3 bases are TGTGCCAGCAGTTTAGGGGCTTTCGGGGCCAATGAGCAGTTCTTC.

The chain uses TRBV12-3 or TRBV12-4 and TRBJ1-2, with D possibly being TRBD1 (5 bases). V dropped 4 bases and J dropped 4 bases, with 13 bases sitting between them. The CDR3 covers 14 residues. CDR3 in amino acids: CASSYGTESYGYTF. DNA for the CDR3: TGTGCCAGCAGTTATGGGACTGAGAGCTATGGCTACACCTTC.

CDR3 bases: TGTGCCAGCAGCTTAGGGGCGGGACTCACAGATACGCAGTATTTT. Its translation: CASSLGAGLTDTQYF. The J gene is TRBJ2-3, the V gene TRBV7-2, with TRBD2 as a possible D gene (6 bases). The length of the CDR3 is 15 residues. The germline gives CDR1 SGHTA, CDR2 FQGNSA. V was cut by 1 base and J by 2 bases, with 10 bases left in between.

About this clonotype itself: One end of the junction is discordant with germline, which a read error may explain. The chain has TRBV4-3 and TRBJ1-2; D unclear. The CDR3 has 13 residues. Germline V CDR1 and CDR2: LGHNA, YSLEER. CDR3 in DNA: TGCGCCAGCAGCCAAGATTGGAACTATGGCTACGCCTTC. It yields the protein CASSQDWNYGYAF.

CDR3 sequence reads: CSARAAGRLNNEQFF. Here the CDR3 DNA reads TGCAGTGCTAGGGCTGCGGGCAGGCTAAACAATGAGCAGTTCTTC. The chain recombines TRBV20-1 with TRBJ2-1; TRBD2 is a possible D gene (5 bases). The CDR3 loop spans 15 amino acids. V was cut by 3 bases and J by 5 bases, with 17 bases left in between. Germline assignment: CDR1 DFQATT and CDR2 SNEGSKA (reference sequence).

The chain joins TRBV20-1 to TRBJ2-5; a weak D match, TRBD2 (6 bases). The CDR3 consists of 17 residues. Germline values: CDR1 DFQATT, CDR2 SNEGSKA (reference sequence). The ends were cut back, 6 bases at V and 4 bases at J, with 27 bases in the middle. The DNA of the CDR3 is TGCAGTGCCCCATCGGGGGTAAGGGTTGGCAACAGAGAGACCCAGTACTTC. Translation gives CSAPSGVRVGNRETQYF.

The CDR3 region is CSASPDGNYGYTF. The CDR3 DNA reads as TGCAGTGCTAGCCCTGACGGAAACTATGGCTACACCTTC. The V and J genes are TRBV20-1 and TRBJ1-2, with no clear D. The germline V gene has CDR1 DFQATT and CDR2 SNEGSKA (reference sequence). V dropped 3 bases and J dropped 2 bases, with 10 bases sitting between them. This CDR3 has 13 amino acids.

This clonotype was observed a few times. The CDR3 DNA sequence: TGTGCCAGCAGCCCGCGCGGCGGACTAGCGGGAGTAGACTACGAGCAGTACTTC. Translating it yields CASSPRGGLAGVDYEQYF. The V call is TRBV7-9, the J call TRBJ2-7, with 13 bases aligning to TRBD2. V shed 5 bases and J 3 bases; nucleotides not matched to a gene: 13. In germline, CDR1 is SEHNR, CDR2 FQNEAQ (reference sequence). There are 18 residues in the CDR3.

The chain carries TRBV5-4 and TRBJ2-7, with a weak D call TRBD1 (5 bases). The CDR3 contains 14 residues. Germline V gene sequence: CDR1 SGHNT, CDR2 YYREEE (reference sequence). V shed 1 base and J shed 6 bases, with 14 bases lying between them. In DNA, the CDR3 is TGTGCCAGCAGCTTGTGGGGCAGGTCGTCCGAGCAGTACTTC. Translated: CASSLWGRSSEQYF. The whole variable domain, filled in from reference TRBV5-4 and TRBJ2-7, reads ETGVTQSPTHLIKTRGQQVTLRCSSQSGHNTVSWYQQALGQGPQFIFQYYREEENGRGNFPPRFSGLQFPNYSSELNVNALELDDSALYLCASSLWGRSSEQYFGPGTRLTVT.

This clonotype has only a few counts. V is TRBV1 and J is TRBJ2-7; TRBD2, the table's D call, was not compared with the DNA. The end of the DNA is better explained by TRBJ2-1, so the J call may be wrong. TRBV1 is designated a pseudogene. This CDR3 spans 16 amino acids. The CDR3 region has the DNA TGCACCAGCAGCCGACGGGACCAAGCGGAGGGCGATGAGCAGTTCTTC. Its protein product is CTSSRRDQAEGDEQFF.

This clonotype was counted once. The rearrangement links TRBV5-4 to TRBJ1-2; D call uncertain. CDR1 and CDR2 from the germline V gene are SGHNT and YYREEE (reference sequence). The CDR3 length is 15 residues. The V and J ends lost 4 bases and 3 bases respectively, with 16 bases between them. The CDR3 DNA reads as TGTGCCAGCAGCGCGGACGGCTTGAGGGACTATGGCTACACCTTC. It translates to CASSADGLRDYGYTF.

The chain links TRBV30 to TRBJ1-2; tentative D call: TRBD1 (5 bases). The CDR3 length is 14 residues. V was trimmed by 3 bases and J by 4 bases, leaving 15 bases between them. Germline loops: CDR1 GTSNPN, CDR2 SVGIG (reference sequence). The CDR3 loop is CAWSPGTPSYGYTF. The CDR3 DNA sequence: TGTGCCTGGAGCCCCGGGACCCCGTCCTATGGCTACACCTTC. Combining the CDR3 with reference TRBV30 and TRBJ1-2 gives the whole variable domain SQTIHQWPATLVQPVGSPLSLECTVEGTSNPNLYWYRQAAGRGLQLLFYSVGIGQISSEVPQNLSASRPQDRQFILSSKKLLLSDSGFYLCAWSPGTPSYGYTFGSGTRLTVV.

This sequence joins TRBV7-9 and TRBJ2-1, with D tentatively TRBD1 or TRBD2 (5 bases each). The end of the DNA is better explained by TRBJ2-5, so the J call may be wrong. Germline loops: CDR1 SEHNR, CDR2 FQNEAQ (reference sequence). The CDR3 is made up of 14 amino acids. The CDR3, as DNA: TGTGCCAGCAGCAGAGCCGGGACCCCCATGCCCCAGTACTTC. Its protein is CASSRAGTPMPQYF.

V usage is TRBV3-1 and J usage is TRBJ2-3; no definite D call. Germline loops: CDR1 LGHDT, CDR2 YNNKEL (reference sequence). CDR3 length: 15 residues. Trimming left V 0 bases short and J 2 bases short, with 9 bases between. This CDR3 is CASSQEAAATDTQYF. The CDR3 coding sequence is TGTGCCAGCAGCCAAGAGGCGGCAGCCACAGATACGCAGTATTTT.

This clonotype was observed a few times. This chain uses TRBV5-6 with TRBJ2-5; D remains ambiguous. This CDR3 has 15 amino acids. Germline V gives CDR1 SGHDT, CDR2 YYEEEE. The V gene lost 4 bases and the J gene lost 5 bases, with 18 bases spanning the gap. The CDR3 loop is CASSPRPLTGETQYF. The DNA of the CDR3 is TGTGCCAGCAGCCCCAGGCCCCTCACCGGGGAGACCCAGTACTTC.

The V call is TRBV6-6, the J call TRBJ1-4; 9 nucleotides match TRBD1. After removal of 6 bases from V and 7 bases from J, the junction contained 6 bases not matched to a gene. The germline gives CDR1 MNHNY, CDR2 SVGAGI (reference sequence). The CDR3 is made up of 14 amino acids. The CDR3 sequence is CASSTTGGGEKLFF. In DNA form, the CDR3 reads TGTGCCAGCAGCACGACAGGGGGAGGTGAAAAACTGTTTTTT.

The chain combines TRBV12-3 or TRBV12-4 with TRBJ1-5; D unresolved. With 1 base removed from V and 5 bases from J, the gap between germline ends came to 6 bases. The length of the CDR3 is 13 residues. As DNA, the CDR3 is TGTGCCAGCAGTTTAGTGTCATATCAGCCCCAGCATTTT. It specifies CASSLVSYQPQHF.

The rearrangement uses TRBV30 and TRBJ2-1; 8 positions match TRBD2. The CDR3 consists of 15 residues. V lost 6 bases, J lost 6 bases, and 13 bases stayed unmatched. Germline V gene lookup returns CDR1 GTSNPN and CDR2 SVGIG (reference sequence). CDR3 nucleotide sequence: TGTGCCTGTTCAGTGCCCCTTCTAGCGGGCAATGAGCAGTTCTTC. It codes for CACSVPLLAGNEQFF.

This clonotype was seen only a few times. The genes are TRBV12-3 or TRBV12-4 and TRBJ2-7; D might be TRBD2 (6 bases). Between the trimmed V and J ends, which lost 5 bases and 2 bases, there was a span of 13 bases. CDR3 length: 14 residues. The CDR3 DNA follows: TGTGCCAGCAGTCCGGCGGGACGTCCCTACGAGCAGTACTTC. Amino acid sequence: CASSPAGRPYEQYF.

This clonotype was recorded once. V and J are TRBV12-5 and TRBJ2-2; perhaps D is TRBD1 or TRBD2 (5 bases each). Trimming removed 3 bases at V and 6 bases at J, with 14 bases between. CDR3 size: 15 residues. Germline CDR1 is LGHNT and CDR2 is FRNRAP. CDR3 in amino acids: CASGLKGRGAGELFF. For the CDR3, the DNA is TGTGCTAGTGGTTTAAAGGGACGCGGAGCCGGGGAGCTGTTTTTT.

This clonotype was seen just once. CDR3 DNA sequence: TGTGCCAGCAGTTTAGCCACTGGGGAGACCCAGTACTTC. It is translated as CASSLATGETQYF. This chain links TRBV12-3 or TRBV12-4 with TRBJ2-5; unclear D gene. The V end lost 0 bases, the J end lost 5 bases, and 7 bases lay between the germline ends. The CDR3 is made up of 13 amino acids.

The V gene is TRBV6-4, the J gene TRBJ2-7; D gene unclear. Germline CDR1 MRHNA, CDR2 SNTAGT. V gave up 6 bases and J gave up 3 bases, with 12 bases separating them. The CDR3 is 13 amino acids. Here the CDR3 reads CASSPGWGYEQYF. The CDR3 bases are TGTGCCAGCAGCCCCGGATGGGGCTACGAGCAGTACTTC.

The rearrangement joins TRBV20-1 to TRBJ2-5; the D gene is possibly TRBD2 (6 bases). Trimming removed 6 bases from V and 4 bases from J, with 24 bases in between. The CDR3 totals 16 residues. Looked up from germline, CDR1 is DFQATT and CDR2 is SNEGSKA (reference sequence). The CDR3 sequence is CSARDLIITPRETQYF. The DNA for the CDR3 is TGCAGTGCCCGGGACTTGATAATTACCCCTCGAGAGACCCAGTACTTC.

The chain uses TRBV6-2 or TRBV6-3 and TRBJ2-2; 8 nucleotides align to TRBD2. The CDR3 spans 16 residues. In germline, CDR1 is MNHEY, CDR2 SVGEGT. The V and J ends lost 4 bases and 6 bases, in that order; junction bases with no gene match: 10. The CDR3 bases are TGTGCCAGCAGTTTCTACGGGAGGGCTTTCGCCGGGGAGCTGTTTTTT. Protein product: CASSFYGRAFAGELFF.

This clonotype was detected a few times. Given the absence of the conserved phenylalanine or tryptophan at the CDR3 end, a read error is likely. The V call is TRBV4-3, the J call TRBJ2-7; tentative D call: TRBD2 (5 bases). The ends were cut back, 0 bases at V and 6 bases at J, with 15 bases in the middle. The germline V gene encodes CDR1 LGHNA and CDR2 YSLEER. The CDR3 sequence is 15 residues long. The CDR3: CASSQDRGLRSEQYL. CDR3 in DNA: TGCGCCAGCAGCCAAGACCGCGGGCTCCGCTCCGAGCAGTACTTA.